This T cell receptor (beta chain) was obtained from a study of long-term antiretroviral therapy in people with HIV. Notes on the study in general: CDR3 lengths in HIV samples spanned a narrower range than controls.

As to this clone: Its antigen is not known.

This was the immunoSEQ v3.0 assay at survey level. The assay was immunoSEQ multiplex PCR, and TCRdb's table has in-frame clones only and misses some. The repertoire has about 48,000 clones, about 86% of them found once; the top ten carry 3%. CDR1 and CDR2 (germline): MNHEY, SMNVEV (reference sequence). This CDR3 comprises 15 residues. Trimming shortened V by 5 bases and J by 0 bases, and 8 bases separated the two germline ends. This TCR was sampled from a woman aged 18-29 years with HIV. The gene calls are TRBV27 and TRBJ2-6; tentative D call: TRBD2 (5 bases). The starting material was unsorted PBMCs, obtained 0.8 years after starting antiretroviral therapy. CDR3 protein: CASSGRASGANVLTF. The CDR3 DNA sequence: TGTGCCAGCAGTGGGCGGGCCTCTGGGGCCAACGTCCTGACTTTC.